The 20 T cell receptor beta chains presented below share a single source sample, sequenced in a study of TIL therapy for anti-PD-1-resistant metastatic lung cancer. Time point noted: pre-treatment sample, taken before nivolumab and TIL therapy. This was the immunoSEQ v3 assay. TCRdb keeps only in-frame clones here, not all; method: immunoSEQ multiplex PCR. The table lists fewer than 60,000 clones, 80% to 90% of them singletons. Sequencing used blood, obtained at baseline. These receptors were collected from a person aged 25-79 years with non-small cell lung cancer.

The V gene is TRBV7-2, the J gene TRBJ1-3, with D unclear. The CDR3 runs 16 residues. V was shortened by 2 bases and J by 0 bases, with 11 bases between the two germline ends. Germline CDR1 reads SGHTA; CDR2 reads FQGNSA. The CDR3 DNA is TGTGCCAGCAGCTTATTGCAGCCGAGCTCTGGAAACACCATATATTTT. Translating it yields CASSLLQPSSGNTIYF.

This clone has a single count. The chain uses TRBV30 and TRBJ2-7; 8 nucleotides line up with TRBD2. The CDR3 runs to 13 residues. V gave up 1 base and J gave up 5 bases; unmatched junction bases: 4. CDR1 is GTSNPN and CDR2 is SVGIG in the germline V gene (reference sequence). CDR3 DNA sequence: TGTGCCTGGAGTGGGACTAGCATCCACGAGCAGTACTTC. This sequence encodes CAWSGTSIHEQYF.

V and J are TRBV6-5 and TRBJ1-2; maybe TRBD1 (6 bases). CDR3 size: 14 residues. CDR1 is MNHEY, CDR2 SVGAGI, per germline. Trimming removed 2 bases from V and 3 bases from J, with 10 bases in between. CDR3 sequence reads: CASSYGQNHYGYTF. The CDR3 DNA sequence: TGTGCCAGCAGTTACGGACAGAACCACTATGGCTACACCTTC.

About this clone itself: Germline is not matched at one junction end, which may reflect a read error. The chain carries TRBV2 and TRBJ2-2; 9 bases are shared with TRBD1. CDR1 is SNHLY, CDR2 FYNNEI, per germline. The CDR3 has 15 residues. In DNA form, the CDR3 reads TGTGCCAGCAGGCCGGGACAGGGAAGCACCGGTGAGCTGTTTTTT. Translation gives CASRPGQGSTGELFF.

V is TRBV15 and J is TRBJ2-3; 7 nucleotides align to TRBD2. V lost 0 bases, J lost 2 bases, and 8 bases stayed unmatched. CDR3 length equals 17 residues. Looked up from germline, CDR1 is LNHNV and CDR2 is YYDKDF (reference sequence). The DNA of the CDR3 is TGTGCCACCAGCAGAGATCTGGCGGGAGTGAACACAGATACGCAGTATTTT. Amino acid sequence: CATSRDLAGVNTDTQYF.

This clone was seen a handful of times. V usage is TRBV15 and J usage is TRBJ1-6; 9 nucleotides agree with TRBD1. The CDR3 sequence is 15 residues long. The germline V gene has CDR1 LNHNV and CDR2 YYDKDF (reference sequence). The junction had 1 base not matched to a gene; V was cut back by 1 base and J by 6 bases. This CDR3 is CATSRGTGVNSPLHF. The CDR3 nucleotides read TGTGCCACCAGCAGAGGGACAGGGGTTAATTCACCCCTCCACTTT.

The chain joins TRBV11-1 to TRBJ2-1, with D possibly TRBD2 on 5 matching bases. Germline V CDR1 and CDR2: SGHAT, FQDESV (reference sequence). The CDR3 totals 14 residues. Trimming cost V 6 bases and J 3 bases, with 12 bases left between them. The CDR3 is CASRPTEGYNEQFF. DNA for the CDR3: TGTGCCAGCAGACCAACAGAGGGCTACAATGAGCAGTTCTTC. The full variable domain, completed using reference TRBV11-1 and TRBJ2-1, is EAEVAQSPRYKITEKSQAVAFWCDPISGHATLYWYRQILGQGPELLVQFQDESVVDDSQLPKDRFSAERLKGVDSTLKIQPAELGDSAMYLCASRPTEGYNEQFFGPGTRLTVL.

The rearrangement links TRBV5-1 to TRBJ2-1; D unresolved. V was clipped by 0 bases and J by 0 bases, with 4 bases between them. This CDR3 comprises 14 residues. Germline values: CDR1 SGHRS, CDR2 YFSETQ. For the CDR3, the DNA is TGCGCCAGCAGCTTGGCCGACTCCTACAATGAGCAGTTCTTC. This codes for CASSLADSYNEQFF.

The chain joins TRBV4-3 to TRBJ1-5; the D gene is possibly TRBD1 (6 bases). This CDR3 contains 15 residues. Germline V lookup: CDR1 LGHNA, CDR2 YSLEER. The germline V and J ends were trimmed by 6 bases and 1 base, with 13 bases remaining between them. The CDR3 sequence: CASSWTVGSNQPQHF. The CDR3 nucleotides read TGCGCCAGCAGTTGGACAGTTGGAAGCAATCAGCCCCAGCATTTT.

DNA for the CDR3: TGTGCCAGCAGTTACCAGGGGATATTCTCTGGAAACACCATATATTTT. It codes for CASSYQGIFSGNTIYF. This chain links TRBV6-5 with TRBJ1-3; D is perhaps TRBD1 (6 bases). CDR1 and CDR2 (germline): MNHEY, SVGAGI. V dropped 2 bases and J dropped 0 bases, with 11 bases sitting between them. This CDR3 is built from 16 residues.

J is TRBJ2-4 and V is TRBV3-1 (or the pseudogene TRBV3-2); 9 nucleotides line up with TRBD1. Trimming at V came to 0 bases and at J to 5 bases, leaving 11 bases not matched to a gene. The CDR3 runs 18 residues. Germline V gene lookup returns CDR1 LGHDT and CDR2 YNNKEL (reference sequence). In nucleotides, the CDR3 is TGTGCCAGCAGCCAAGATCTCCCCGGGACAGGGTACGAAAACATTCAGTACTTC. Translating it yields CASSQDLPGTGYENIQYF.

CDR3 loop: CASRSDPLNYGYTF. The CDR3 DNA follows: TGTGCCAGCAGATCGGACCCACTTAACTATGGCTACACCTTC. The chain recombines TRBV6-5 with TRBJ1-2; no clear D. The ends were cut back, 6 bases at V and 1 base at J, with 12 bases in the middle. The V gene's germline CDR1 is MNHEY and CDR2 SVGAGI. The CDR3 contains 14 residues.

This chain connects TRBV28 to TRBJ1-2, with D perhaps matching TRBD1 (6 bases). V gave up 3 bases and J gave up 2 bases, with 13 bases separating them. The CDR3 contains 15 residues. CDR1 and CDR2 from the germline V gene are MDHEN and SYDVKM. The CDR3 sequence: CASSFHRGPNYGYTF. Here the CDR3 DNA reads TGTGCCAGCAGTTTTCATCGGGGGCCGAACTATGGCTACACCTTC.

This clone is a singleton in its sample. V usage is TRBV28 and J usage is TRBJ2-5; TRBD2 matches at 9 bases. V lost 4 bases to trimming and J lost 3 bases; unmatched junction nucleotides: 12. CDR3 length equals 17 residues. Germline CDR1 and CDR2: MDHEN and SYDVKM. The CDR3 sequence: CASSSSGTSRKEETQYF. Here the CDR3 DNA reads TGTGCCAGCAGTTCCTCCGGGACTAGCAGGAAGGAAGAGACCCAGTACTTC.

This chain links TRBV15 with TRBJ2-3; D remains ambiguous. The CDR3 length is 15 residues. V was clipped by 1 base and J by 4 bases, with 12 bases between them. CDR1 and CDR2 (germline): LNHNV, YYDKDF (reference sequence). The CDR3 loop is CATSRVRLVPDTQYF. Written as DNA, the CDR3 is TGTGCCACCAGCAGAGTCCGGCTAGTACCAGATACGCAGTATTTT. Filled out from reference TRBV15 and TRBJ2-3, the complete variable domain reads DAMVIQNPRYQVTQFGKPVTLSCSQTLNHNVMYWYQQKSSQAPKLLFHYYDKDFNNEADTPDNFQSRRPNTSFCFLDIRSPGLGDTAMYLCATSRVRLVPDTQYFGPGTRLTVL.

The chain is built from TRBV11-2 and TRBJ2-3, with 10 bases identical to TRBD1. CDR3 size: 19 residues. V dropped 5 bases and J dropped 2; count of bases not matched to a gene: 16. The germline V gene has CDR1 SGHAT and CDR2 FQNNGV. The CDR3 DNA is TGTGCCAGCAGCGCGGACAGGGGGGCGGGGACCGGGTACACAGATACGCAGTATTTT. Translation gives CASSADRGAGTGYTDTQYF.

The V gene is TRBV25-1, the J gene TRBJ2-7, with 7 bases matching TRBD1. Per the germline V gene, CDR1 is MGHDK and CDR2 is SYGVNS. V lost 4 bases, J lost 4 bases, and 13 bases stayed unmatched. This CDR3 has 16 amino acids. The CDR3 DNA is TGTGCCAGCAGTGCCAGACTCACCGGGACAGCGTACGAGCAGTACTTC. As protein: CASSARLTGTAYEQYF.

The rearrangement joins TRBV28 to TRBJ2-2, with 8 nucleotides matching TRBD1. V was pared by 3 bases and J by 7 bases, with 10 bases of the junction left unmatched. Germline V gene lookup returns CDR1 MDHEN and CDR2 SYDVKM. This CDR3 spans 16 amino acids. The CDR3 nucleotides read TGTGCCAGCAGTTTTCCGATCCCAGGGGGCGGCGGGGAGCTGTTTTTT. Residues: CASSFPIPGGGGELFF.

The V and J genes are TRBV6-5 and TRBJ2-2; 8 positions match TRBD2. Trimming took 6 bases from V and 5 from J; bases not matched to a gene: 5. This CDR3 spans 14 amino acids. Germline V gene lookup returns CDR1 MNHEY and CDR2 SVGAGI. The CDR3: CASRLAAKTGELFF. CDR3 sequence (DNA): TGTGCCAGCAGACTAGCGGCCAAGACCGGGGAGCTGTTTTTT.

In this sample, this clone turned up a few times. V gene TRBV5-8 combines with J gene TRBJ2-1; TRBD2 might be the D (6 bases). Germline CDR1 SGHTS, CDR2 YDEGEE. V shed 2 bases and J shed 9 bases, with 18 bases lying between them. The CDR3 has 15 amino acids. The CDR3: CASSFGLARIGEQFF. CDR3 nucleotides: TGTGCCAGCAGCTTCGGGCTAGCGAGAATCGGTGAGCAGTTCTTC.